These 16 T cell receptor beta chains originate from one sample sequenced in a study of T cells in localized non-small cell lung cancer. Assay used: immunoSEQ multiplex PCR; TCRdb lists only in-frame clones, some missing. The profile shows tens of thousands of clones, roughly 87% of them singletons. The sample was peripheral blood, taken before any cancer treatment. These receptors originate from a man aged 40 to 70 with stage I squamous cell lung carcinoma.

The chain is built from TRBV6-5 and TRBJ1-6, with D unresolved. The CDR3 length is 13 residues. Looked up from germline, CDR1 is MNHEY and CDR2 is SVGAGI. Trimming shortened V by 6 bases and J by 4 bases, and 7 bases separated the two germline ends. CDR3 sequence reads: CASRVKYNSPLHF. CDR3 nucleotides: TGTGCCAGCAGAGTTAAATATAATTCACCCCTCCACTTT.

This chain joins TRBV18 and TRBJ1-1, with D tentatively TRBD1 (6 bases). Looked up from germline, CDR1 is KGHSH and CDR2 is LQKENI. The CDR3 extends over 14 amino acids. V lost 6 bases to trimming and J lost 1 base, with 12 bases between them. The CDR3 spells CASSQGQANTEAFF. CDR3 in DNA: TGTGCCAGCTCGCAGGGGCAGGCGAACACTGAAGCTTTCTTT.

V and J are TRBV7-2 and TRBJ2-7, with D unclear. The V end lost 1 base, the J end lost 6 bases, and 10 bases lay between the germline ends. This CDR3 has 13 residues. Germline V gene lookup returns CDR1 SGHTA and CDR2 FQGNSA. The CDR3 DNA sequence: TGTGCCAGCAGCTTAGGGGCGACCCCCGAGCAGTACTTC. As protein: CASSLGATPEQYF.

Concerning this clone itself: It is likely a read error: a sequence one base away is far more abundant. This chain uses TRBV6-6 with TRBJ2-7; D unclear. CDR3 length: 12 amino acids. Trimming removed 4 bases at V and 3 bases at J, with 7 bases between. In germline, CDR1 is MNHNY, CDR2 SVGAGI (reference sequence). CDR3 region: CASSWADYEQYF. The DNA of the CDR3 is TGTGCCAGCAGTTGGGCAGACTACGAGCAGTACTTC.

This rearrangement joins TRBV4-2 to TRBJ1-1, with D perhaps TRBD1 (6 bases). CDR3 length: 14 amino acids. The V end was cut by 2 bases, the J end by 4 bases, with 11 bases between. From germline, CDR1 is LGHNA and CDR2 YNFKEQ. CDR3 amino acids: CASSQLIRGTEAFF. The CDR3 bases are TGTGCCAGCAGCCAATTGATCAGGGGCACTGAAGCTTTCTTT.

In this sample, this clone turned up once. J is TRBJ2-1 and V is TRBV5-8; D perhaps matches TRBD2 (6 bases). In germline, CDR1 is SGHTS, CDR2 YDEGEE. The CDR3 loop spans 15 amino acids. V shed 0 bases and J shed 9 bases, with 16 bases lying between them. The CDR3 loop is CASSLVGGLRSEQFF. The CDR3, as DNA: TGTGCCAGCAGCTTGGTCGGCGGACTACGGAGTGAGCAGTTCTTC.

The chain recombines TRBV18 with TRBJ1-2, with D unresolved. Between the trimmed V and J ends, which lost 3 bases and 6 bases, there was a span of 14 bases. Germline-derived CDR1 and CDR2 are KGHSH and LQKENI. This CDR3 has 14 amino acids. The CDR3 loop reads CASSPVGREDGYTF. As DNA, the CDR3 is TGTGCCAGCTCACCGGTAGGGAGGGAAGATGGCTACACCTTC.

V usage is TRBV5-1 and J usage is TRBJ2-7, with 15 bases lining up with TRBD2. Germline trimming cut 7 bases from V and 3 bases from J; bases unmatched to any gene: 8. The length of the CDR3 is 16 residues. CDR1 and CDR2 from the germline V gene are SGHRS and YFSETQ. The CDR3 loop is CASPGLAGGHCYEQYF. The CDR3, as DNA: TGCGCCAGCCCGGGACTAGCGGGGGGCCATTGCTACGAGCAGTACTTC.

Remarks on this clone: Other DNA sequences of this sample code for an identical CDR3. The V call is TRBV7-9, the J call TRBJ2-5; D is uncertain. V was clipped by 3 bases and J by 5 bases, with 10 bases between them. The CDR3 spans 13 residues. Germline lookup yields CDR1 SEHNR and CDR2 FQNEAQ (reference sequence). The DNA of the CDR3 is TGTGCCAGCAGCTTGAGTGTAGCCGAGACCCAGTACTTC. It yields the protein CASSLSVAETQYF.

A single count supports this clone. The chain joins TRBV9 to TRBJ1-2, with a weak D call TRBD1 (6 bases). The CDR3 has 14 amino acids. Germline V gene lookup returns CDR1 SGDLS and CDR2 YYNGEE. Deletions cut 3 bases from V and 1 base from J, with 10 bases between. The CDR3 sequence is CASSGGGHNYGYTF. The CDR3 nucleotides are TGTGCCAGCAGCGGCGGGGGACATAACTATGGCTACACCTTC. The full variable domain, with the rest looked up from reference TRBV9 and TRBJ1-2, is DSGVTQTPKHLITATGQRVTLRCSPRSGDLSVYWYQQSLDQGLQFLIQYYNGEERAKGNILERFSAQQFPDLHSELNLSSLELGDSALYFCASSGGGHNYGYTFGSGTRLTVV.

The chain recombines TRBV5-4 with TRBJ1-2; 8 bases match TRBD1. Germline CDR1 is SGHNT and CDR2 is YYREEE (reference sequence). The CDR3 consists of 14 residues. The trim removed 5 bases at V and 6 bases at J, leaving 9 bases unmatched. CDR3 in amino acids: CASSVDRVLDGYTF. CDR3 bases: TGTGCCAGCAGTGTGGACAGGGTTCTGGATGGCTACACCTTC.

V and J are TRBV5-6 and TRBJ1-2, with D hard to call. The CDR3 totals 13 residues. Germline lookup yields CDR1 SGHDT and CDR2 YYEEEE. Between the trimmed V and J ends, which lost 5 bases and 5 bases, there was a span of 13 bases. Here the CDR3 reads CASSEKGLYGYTF. The CDR3 coding sequence is TGTGCCAGCAGTGAGAAGGGTTTATATGGCTACACCTTC.

The chain carries TRBV5-5 and TRBJ1-4; D unclear. This CDR3 spans 15 amino acids. Trimming pared 4 bases from V and 0 bases from J, leaving 10 bases between. From germline, CDR1 is SGHKS and CDR2 YYEKEE (reference sequence). The CDR3 region has the DNA TGTGCCAGCAGCCCTTTAGACTCAACTAATGAAAAACTGTTTTTT. It encodes CASSPLDSTNEKLFF. Together with reference TRBV5-5 and TRBJ1-4, the CDR3 gives the full variable domain: DAGVTQSPTHLIKTRGQQVTLRCSPISGHKSVSWYQQVLGQGPQFIFQYYEKEERGRGNFPDRFSARQFPNYSSELNVNALLLGDSALYLCASSPLDSTNEKLFFGSGTQLSVL.

The genes are TRBV19 and TRBJ1-1; TRBD1 agrees at 11 bases. The germline V gene has CDR1 LNHDA and CDR2 SQIVND (reference sequence). CDR3 size: 14 residues. With V trimmed by 5 bases and J by 5 bases, 4 bases remained unmatched. CDR3 region: CASSWTGGRTEAFF. The CDR3 region has the DNA TGTGCCAGTAGTTGGACAGGGGGCAGGACTGAAGCTTTCTTT.

V gene TRBV28 combines with J gene TRBJ1-5, with 7 bases matching TRBD1. The length of the CDR3 is 16 residues. Trimming removed 6 bases from V and 11 bases from J; junction bases left unmatched: 19. CDR1 and CDR2 from the germline V gene are MDHEN and SYDVKM. This chain's CDR3 is CASRNAGTAGRWTQHF. The CDR3 DNA sequence: TGTGCCAGCAGAAACGCCGGGACAGCTGGACGTTGGACCCAGCATTTT. Full variable domain (outside the CDR3, taken from reference TRBV28 and TRBJ1-5): DVKVTQSSRYLVKRTGEKVFLECVQDMDHENMFWYRQDPGLGLRLIYFSYDVKMKEKGDIPEGYSVSREKKERFSLILESASTNQTSMYLCASRNAGTAGRWTQHFGDGTRLSIL.

The chain couples TRBV5-1 to TRBJ2-7, with D possibly matching TRBD1 (6 bases). Germline-derived CDR1 and CDR2 are SGHRS and YFSETQ. Trimming took 4 bases from V and 6 from J, leaving 17 bases between them. The CDR3 contains 14 residues. Here the CDR3 DNA reads TGCGCCAGCAGCGCACAGGGTGGAGGCTTCGAGCAGTACTTC. It translates to CASSAQGGGFEQYF.